Shown below are 2 T cell receptor beta chains from a single sample sequenced in a study of T cell responses to AZD1222 COVID-19 vaccine. Using immunoSEQ multiplex PCR, the repertoire was profiled, and TCRdb retains in-frame clones only, with some absent. The sample has around 140,000 clones, approximately 92% seen once. The specimen comprised peripheral blood, sampled on day 0 of AZD1222 vaccination. Receptors originate from an adult in good health.

The V and J genes are TRBV4-1 and TRBJ2-3; maybe TRBD2 (6 bases). Trimming took 5 bases from V and 5 from J, leaving 14 bases between them. Germline CDR1 reads MGHRA; CDR2 reads YSYEKL. The CDR3 is 14 residues long. CDR3 DNA: TGCGCCAGCAGCTCCCGGGACTCTCGAGATACGCAGTATTTT. Protein product: CASSSRDSRDTQYF.

The chain couples TRBV5-1 to TRBJ2-1, with D perhaps TRBD1 (6 bases). This CDR3 spans 13 amino acids. The germline V gene has CDR1 SGHRS and CDR2 YFSETQ. The ends were cut back, 4 bases at V and 8 bases at J, with 13 bases in the middle. In DNA, the CDR3 is TGCGCCAGCAGCAGGACAGATTTGGATGAGCAGTTCTTC. Translated: CASSRTDLDEQFF.